This is a list of T cell receptor beta chains from one sample in a study of blood T cell repertoires in COVID-19. Measured with immunoSEQ multiplex PCR; TCRdb has only the in-frame clones, and not every one. The table shows tens of thousands of clones, with around nine tenths occurring only once. The sequenced sample was peripheral blood. These receptors all come from an elderly woman with active COVID-19. Both conserved end residues are part of each CDR3. A D gene is named only where the DNA matches it firmly. Clone size is shown for a subset of rows, as once, few, many or a class of expanded clone.

V gene	clone size	D gene	J gene	CDR3 DNA	CDR3 protein
TRBV9	-	TRBD1	TRBJ2-3	TGTGCCAGCAGTCTTACAGGGGACGATCCAGATACGCAGTATTTT	CASSLTGDDPDTQYF
TRBV5-8	-	-	TRBJ1-1	TGTGCCAGTCATAAGACAGAAAAGAACACTGAAGCTTTCTTT	CASHKTEKNTEAFF
TRBV6-5	-	-	TRBJ1-4	TGTGCCAGCGGGGGGATTGGTGGGGAAAAACTGTTTTTT	CASGGIGGEKLFF
TRBV29-1	-	-	TRBJ2-3	TGCAGCATGAGGCGGGACCCTGGCACAGATACGCAGTATTTT	CSMRRDPGTDTQYF
TRBV21-1	-	-	TRBJ2-7	TGTGCCAGCAGCAAACCTCAAGGACAGAACCACCCTAGCGGGAGGGAAACCTACGAGCAGTACTTC	CASSKPQGQNHPSGRETYEQYF
TRBV9	-	-	TRBJ1-4	TGTGCCAGCAGCGTAGCTATGGGAGAAGAAAAACTGTTTTTT	CASSVAMGEEKLFF
TRBV9	-	TRBD2	TRBJ2-7	TGTGCCAGCAGCGTAGAGACTATGGCGGGAGGACCACCCGAGCAGTACTTC	CASSVETMAGGPPEQYF
TRBV5-4	-	TRBD2	TRBJ2-5	TGTGCCAGCAGCCCCCCTAAGGGAGCGGGGCCTGGGACCCAGTACTTC	CASSPPKGAGPGTQYF
TRBV30	-	TRBD1	TRBJ2-4	TGTGCCTGGAGTCTCGGGACAGGACTAGCCAAAAACATTCAGTACTTC	CAWSLGTGLAKNIQYF
TRBV4-2	-	TRBD2	TRBJ2-1	TGTGCCAGCAGGCAAGAAACGACTAGCGGATACAATGAGCAGTTCTTC	CASRQETTSGYNEQFF
TRBV7-2	-	-	TRBJ1-1	TGTGCCAGCAGGGCTCTAGGAGGAGCAGGGGCTTCCACTGAAGCTTTCTTT	CASRALGGAGASTEAFF
TRBV28	-	TRBD2	TRBJ2-1	TGTGCCAGCAGTTTTCGAGGGGGTAGCGGGAGGGCCGGTCAATACAATGAGCAGTTCTTC	CASSFRGGSGRAGQYNEQFF
TRBV21-1	-	-	TRBJ2-5	TGTGCCAGCAGCAAAGCGCGGACTATGGAGTTTGGGGAGACCCAGTACTTC	CASSKARTMEFGETQYF
TRBV18	-	-	TRBJ1-2	TGTGCCAGCCTCGAACAGAGTACTAACTATGGCTACACCTTC	CASLEQSTNYGYTF
TRBV18	-	-	TRBJ2-7	TGTGCCAGCTCACCACCGGGACAATCGAGCTCCTACGAGCAGTACTTC	CASSPPGQSSSYEQYF
TRBV12-3/TRBV12-4	-	-	TRBJ2-1	TGTGCCAGCAGTCAAGTTCCGGGTGAGCAGTTCTTC	CASSQVPGEQFF
TRBV13	once	TRBD1	TRBJ1-1	TGTGCCAGCAGCACAGACAGGGGTTGGACTGAAGCTTTCTTT	CASSTDRGWTEAFF
TRBV3-1/TRBV3-2	-	TRBD1	TRBJ2-7	TGTGCCAGCAGCCAAGGGACAGGGGGCAGGGAGCAGTACTTC	CASSQGTGGREQYF
TRBV7-8	-	-	TRBJ2-5	TGTGCCAGCAGCTTAGGGTGGGGGCTGGAGACCCAGTACTTC	CASSLGWGLETQYF
TRBV10-3	-	TRBD1	TRBJ2-7	TGTGCCACGGCTACCGGGACAGTCTACGAGCAGTACTTC	CATATGTVYEQYF
TRBV5-4	-	-	TRBJ2-1	TGTGCCAGCAGCCCTAACCCCCGAGCCCCCAATGAGCAGTTCTTC	CASSPNPRAPNEQFF
TRBV7-2	-	-	TRBJ2-5	TGTGCCAGCAGCTTATCGGGTTTCCAAGAGACCCAGTACTTC	CASSLSGFQETQYF
TRBV18	-	TRBD1	TRBJ1-2	TGTGCCAGCTCACCGACAGGGACGAATTGGGGTGGCTACACCTTC	CASSPTGTNWGGYTF
TRBV4-3	-	-	TRBJ2-3	TGCGCCAGCAGCCAAGAGGTAACACGCGGGGATACGCAGTATTTT	CASSQEVTRGDTQYF
TRBV5-1	-	TRBD1	TRBJ1-1	TGCGCCAGCAGCGTTGGACAGGGGACTGAAGCTTTCTTT	CASSVGQGTEAFF
TRBV28	-	-	TRBJ2-6	TGTGCCAGCAGTTTTAACCTACAGAGCTCTGGGGCCAACGTCCTGACTTTC	CASSFNLQSSGANVLTF